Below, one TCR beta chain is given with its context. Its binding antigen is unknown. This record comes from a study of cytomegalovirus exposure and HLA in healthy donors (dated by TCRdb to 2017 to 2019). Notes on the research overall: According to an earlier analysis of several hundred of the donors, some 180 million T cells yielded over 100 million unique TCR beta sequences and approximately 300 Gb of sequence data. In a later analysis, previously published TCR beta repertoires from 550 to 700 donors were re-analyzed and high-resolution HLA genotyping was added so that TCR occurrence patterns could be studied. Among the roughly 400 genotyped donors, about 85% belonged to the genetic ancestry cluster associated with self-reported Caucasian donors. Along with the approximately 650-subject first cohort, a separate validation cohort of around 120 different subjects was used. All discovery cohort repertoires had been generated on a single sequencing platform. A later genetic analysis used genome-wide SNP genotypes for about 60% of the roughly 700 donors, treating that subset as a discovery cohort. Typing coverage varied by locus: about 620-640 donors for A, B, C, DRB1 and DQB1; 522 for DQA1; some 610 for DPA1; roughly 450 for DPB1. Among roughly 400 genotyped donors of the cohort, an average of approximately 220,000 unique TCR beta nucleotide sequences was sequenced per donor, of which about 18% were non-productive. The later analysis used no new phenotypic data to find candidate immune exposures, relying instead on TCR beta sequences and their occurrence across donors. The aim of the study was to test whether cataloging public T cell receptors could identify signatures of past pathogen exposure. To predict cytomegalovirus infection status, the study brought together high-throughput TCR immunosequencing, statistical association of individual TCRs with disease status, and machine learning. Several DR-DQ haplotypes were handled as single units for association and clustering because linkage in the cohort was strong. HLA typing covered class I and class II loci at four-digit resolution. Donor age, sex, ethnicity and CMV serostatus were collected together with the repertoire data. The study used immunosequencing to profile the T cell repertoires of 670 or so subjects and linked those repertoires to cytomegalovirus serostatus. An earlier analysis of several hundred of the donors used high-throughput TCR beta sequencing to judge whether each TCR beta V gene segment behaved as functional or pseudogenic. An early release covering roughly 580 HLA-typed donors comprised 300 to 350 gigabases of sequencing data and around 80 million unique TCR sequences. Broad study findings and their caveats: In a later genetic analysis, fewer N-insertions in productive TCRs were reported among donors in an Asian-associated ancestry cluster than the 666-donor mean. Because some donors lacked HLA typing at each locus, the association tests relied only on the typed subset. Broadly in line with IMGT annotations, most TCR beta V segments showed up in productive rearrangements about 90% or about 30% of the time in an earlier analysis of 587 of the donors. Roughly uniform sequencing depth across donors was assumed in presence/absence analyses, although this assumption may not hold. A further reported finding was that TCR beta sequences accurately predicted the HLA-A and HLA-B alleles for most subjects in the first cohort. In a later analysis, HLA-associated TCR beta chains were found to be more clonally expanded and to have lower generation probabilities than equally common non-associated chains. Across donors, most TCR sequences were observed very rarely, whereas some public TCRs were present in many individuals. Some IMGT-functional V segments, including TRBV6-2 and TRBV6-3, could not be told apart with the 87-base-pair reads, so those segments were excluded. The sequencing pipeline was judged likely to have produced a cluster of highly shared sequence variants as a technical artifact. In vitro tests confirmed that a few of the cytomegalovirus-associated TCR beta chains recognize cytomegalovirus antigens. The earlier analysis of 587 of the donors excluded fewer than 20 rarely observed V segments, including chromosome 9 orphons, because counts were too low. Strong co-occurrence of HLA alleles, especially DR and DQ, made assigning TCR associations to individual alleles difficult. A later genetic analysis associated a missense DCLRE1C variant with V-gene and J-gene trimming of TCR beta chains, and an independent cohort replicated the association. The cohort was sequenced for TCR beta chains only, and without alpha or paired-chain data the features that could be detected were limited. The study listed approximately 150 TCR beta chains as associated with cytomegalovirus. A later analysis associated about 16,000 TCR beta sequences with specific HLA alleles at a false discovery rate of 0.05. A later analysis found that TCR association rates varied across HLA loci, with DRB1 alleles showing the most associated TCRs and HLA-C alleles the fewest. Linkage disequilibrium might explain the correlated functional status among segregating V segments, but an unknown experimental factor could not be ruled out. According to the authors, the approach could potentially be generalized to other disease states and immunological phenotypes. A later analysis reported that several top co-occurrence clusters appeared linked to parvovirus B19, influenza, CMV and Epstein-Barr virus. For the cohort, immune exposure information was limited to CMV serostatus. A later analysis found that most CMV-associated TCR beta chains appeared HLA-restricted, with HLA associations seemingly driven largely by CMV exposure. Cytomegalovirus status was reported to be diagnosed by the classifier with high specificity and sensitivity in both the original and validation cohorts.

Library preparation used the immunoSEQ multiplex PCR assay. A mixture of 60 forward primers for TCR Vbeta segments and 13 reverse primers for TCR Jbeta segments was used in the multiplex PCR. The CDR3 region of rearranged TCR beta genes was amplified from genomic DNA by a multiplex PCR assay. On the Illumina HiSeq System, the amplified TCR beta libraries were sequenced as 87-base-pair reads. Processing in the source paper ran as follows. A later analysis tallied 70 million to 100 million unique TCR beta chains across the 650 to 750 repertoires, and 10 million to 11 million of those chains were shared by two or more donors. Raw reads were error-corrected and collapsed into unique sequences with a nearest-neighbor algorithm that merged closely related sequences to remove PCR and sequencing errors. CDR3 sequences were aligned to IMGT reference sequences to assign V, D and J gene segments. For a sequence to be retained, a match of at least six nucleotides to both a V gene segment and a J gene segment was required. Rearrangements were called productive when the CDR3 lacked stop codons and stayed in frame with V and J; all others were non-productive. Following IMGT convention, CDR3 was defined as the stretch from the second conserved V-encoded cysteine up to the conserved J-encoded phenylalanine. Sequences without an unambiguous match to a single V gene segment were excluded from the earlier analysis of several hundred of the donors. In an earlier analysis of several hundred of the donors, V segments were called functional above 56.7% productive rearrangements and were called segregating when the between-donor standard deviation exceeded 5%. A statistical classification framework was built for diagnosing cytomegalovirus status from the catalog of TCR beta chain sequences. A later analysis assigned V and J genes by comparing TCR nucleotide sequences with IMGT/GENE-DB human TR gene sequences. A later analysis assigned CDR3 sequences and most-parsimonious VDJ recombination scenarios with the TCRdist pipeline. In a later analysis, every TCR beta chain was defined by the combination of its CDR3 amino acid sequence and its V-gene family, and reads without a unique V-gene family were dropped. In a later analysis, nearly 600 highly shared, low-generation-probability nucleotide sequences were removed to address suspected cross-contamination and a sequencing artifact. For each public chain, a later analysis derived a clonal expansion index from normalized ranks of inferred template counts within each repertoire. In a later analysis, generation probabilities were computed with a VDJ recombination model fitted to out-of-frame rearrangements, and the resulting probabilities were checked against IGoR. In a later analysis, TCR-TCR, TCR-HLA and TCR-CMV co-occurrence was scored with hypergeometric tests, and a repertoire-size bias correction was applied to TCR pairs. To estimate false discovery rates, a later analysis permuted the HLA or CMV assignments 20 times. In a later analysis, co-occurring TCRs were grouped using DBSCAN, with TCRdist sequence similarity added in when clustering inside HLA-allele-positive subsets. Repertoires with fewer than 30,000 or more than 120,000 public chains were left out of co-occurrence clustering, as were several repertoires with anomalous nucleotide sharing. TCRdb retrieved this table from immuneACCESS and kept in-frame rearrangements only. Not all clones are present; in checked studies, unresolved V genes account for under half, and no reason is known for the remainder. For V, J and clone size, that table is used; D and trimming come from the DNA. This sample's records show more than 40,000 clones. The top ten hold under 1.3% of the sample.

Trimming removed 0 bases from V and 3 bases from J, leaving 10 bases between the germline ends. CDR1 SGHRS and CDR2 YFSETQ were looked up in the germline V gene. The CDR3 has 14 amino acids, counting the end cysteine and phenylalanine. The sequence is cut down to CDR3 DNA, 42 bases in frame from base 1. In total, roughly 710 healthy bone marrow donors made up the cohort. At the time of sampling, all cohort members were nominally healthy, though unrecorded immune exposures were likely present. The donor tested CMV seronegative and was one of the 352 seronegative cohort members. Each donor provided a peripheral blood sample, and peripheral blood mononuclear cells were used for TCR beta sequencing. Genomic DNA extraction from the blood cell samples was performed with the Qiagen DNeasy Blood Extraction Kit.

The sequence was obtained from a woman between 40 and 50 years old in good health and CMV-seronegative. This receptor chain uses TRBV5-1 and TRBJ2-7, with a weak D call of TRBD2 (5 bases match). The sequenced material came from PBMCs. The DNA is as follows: TGCGCCAGCAGCTTGGAATCGGGGATCTACGAGCAGTACTTC. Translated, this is CASSLESGIYEQYF.